Each of the 14 T cell receptor beta chains below was sequenced from the same sample in a study of control samples from healthy donors and cancer patients. Libraries were prepared by immunoSEQ multiplex PCR; TCRdb keeps only in-frame clonotypes and omits some of them. The data contain around 82,000 clones, roughly 86% of them singletons. Material: blood. These receptors came from a middle-aged man in good health.

The chain carries TRBV30 and TRBJ2-1; D gene ambiguous. There are 13 residues in the CDR3. V lost 0 bases and J lost 4, with 7 bases in between. CDR1 GTSNPN and CDR2 SVGIG come from the germline V gene (reference sequence). This CDR3 is CAWSVGLYNEQFF. The CDR3 bases are TGTGCCTGGAGTGTGGGTTTGTACAATGAGCAGTTCTTC.

Of note for this clone: A read error may account for a junction end that differs from germline. The genes are TRBV24-1 and TRBJ2-5, with 7 bases fitting TRBD2. The CDR3 is made up of 15 amino acids. Per germline, CDR1 KGHDR and CDR2 SFDVKD. The CDR3 loop reads CATGDTKRGGETQYF. As DNA, the CDR3 is TGTGCCACCGGTGATACTAAGCGGGGTGGGGAGACCCAGTACTTC.

This clone occurred a few times. This sequence joins TRBV6-6 and TRBJ1-5, with D unclear. The CDR3 spans 13 residues. V lost 8 bases to trimming and J lost 0 bases, with 8 bases between them. Germline assignment: CDR1 MNHNY and CDR2 SVGAGI (reference sequence). The CDR3 loop reads CASGQPSNQPQHF. CDR3 coding DNA: TGTGCCAGCGGCCAGCCTAGCAATCAGCCCCAGCATTTT.

The V gene is TRBV28, the J gene TRBJ1-6; D not certain. V was cut by 3 bases and J by 0 bases, with 12 bases left in between. Per the germline V gene, CDR1 is MDHEN and CDR2 is SYDVKM. This CDR3 has 17 amino acids. The CDR3 DNA reads TGTGCCAGCAGTTTCCACCGTCAAAGCTCCTATAATTCACCCCTCCACTTT. It translates to CASSFHRQSSYNSPLHF.

The chain is built from TRBV18 and TRBJ1-4; no reliable D call. Trimming removed 3 bases from V and 7 bases from J, with 15 bases in between. The germline gives CDR1 KGHSH, CDR2 LQKENI. The CDR3 is 15 residues long. CDR3 coding DNA: TGTGCCAGCTCACCGCCTTGGGGAGAGGGTGAAAAACTGTTTTTT. This translates into CASSPPWGEGEKLFF.

This chain connects TRBV5-3 to TRBJ2-5; a weak D match, TRBD1 (5 bases). TRBV5-3 has ORF status, its function being uncertain. Trimming removed 4 bases from V and 4 bases from J, with 14 bases in between. This CDR3 contains 14 residues. The CDR3 sequence is CARSHTGMGETQYF. As DNA, the CDR3 is TGTGCCAGAAGCCATACAGGTATGGGAGAGACCCAGTACTTC.

The rearrangement links TRBV9 to TRBJ1-1; no clear D. Trimming took off 4 bases at V and 1 base at J, with 8 bases between the two ends. Per the germline V gene, CDR1 is SGDLS and CDR2 is YYNGEE. This CDR3 has 13 amino acids. CDR3 region: CASSTRKNTEAFF. In nucleotides, the CDR3 is TGTGCCAGCAGCACCCGGAAGAACACTGAAGCTTTCTTT.

The chain is built from TRBV19 and TRBJ2-1; TRBD2 aligns across 9 bases. J was trimmed by 4 bases and V by 0 bases; bases with no gene match: 4. Germline CDR1 reads LNHDA; CDR2 reads SQIVND (reference sequence). The CDR3 is 16 residues long. CDR3 coding DNA: TGTGCCAGTAGTATAGAGGGACTAGCAGCTTACAATGAGCAGTTCTTC. Protein product: CASSIEGLAAYNEQFF.

This sequence joins TRBV7-2 and TRBJ1-6; 9 nucleotides match TRBD1. This CDR3 comprises 14 residues. With V trimmed by 5 bases and J by 10 bases, 6 bases remained unmatched. Germline V gene data show CDR1 as SGHTA and CDR2 as FQGNSA. In DNA form, the CDR3 reads TGTGCCAGCAGCACCCGGACAGGGGAATCACCCCTCCACTTT. It translates to CASSTRTGESPLHF.

CDR3 loop: CATSRAAYGYTF. For the CDR3, the DNA is TGTGCCACCTCCCGGGCAGCCTATGGCTACACCTTC. This rearrangement joins TRBV2 to TRBJ1-2; D is ambiguous. V was trimmed by 10 bases and J by 4 bases, leaving 13 bases between them. The CDR3 sequence is 12 residues long. In germline, CDR1 is SNHLY, CDR2 FYNNEI.

The chain uses TRBV5-1 and TRBJ2-2; TRBD1 might be the D (6 bases). V gave up 2 bases and J gave up 0 bases, with 17 bases separating them. This CDR3 is built from 18 residues. CDR1 SGHRS and CDR2 YFSETQ come from the germline V gene. CDR3 amino acids: CASSLGGRITSNTGELFF. CDR3 bases: TGCGCCAGCAGCTTAGGGGGACGGATTACCTCGAACACCGGGGAGCTGTTTTTT.

The chain is built from TRBV6-2 or TRBV6-3 and TRBJ2-2; no firm D call. Germline CDR1 is MNHEY and CDR2 is SVGEGT. V lost 2 bases, J lost 1 base, and 11 bases lay in between. The CDR3 is made up of 16 amino acids. The CDR3 DNA follows: TGTGCCAGCAGTTACCCCGGGCCGTTGAACACCGGGGAGCTGTTTTTT. It specifies CASSYPGPLNTGELFF.

The chain uses TRBV13 and TRBJ2-1; 13 bases agree with TRBD2. The V gene end was trimmed by 3 bases and the J gene end by 10 bases; junction bases not matched to a gene: 9. Germline CDR1 reads PRHDT; CDR2 reads FYEKMQ (reference sequence). The CDR3 runs to 16 residues. CDR3 nucleotides: TGTGCCAGCAGCTTCCGAACTAGCGGGGGGGCTGGAGAGCAGTTCTTC. It encodes CASSFRTSGGAGEQFF.

The V and J genes are TRBV28 and TRBJ2-7; possible D gene TRBD2, 5 bases. The CDR3 extends over 14 amino acids. The germline V gene encodes CDR1 MDHEN and CDR2 SYDVKM. V was pared by 6 bases and J by 4 bases, with 16 bases between. The CDR3 nucleotides read TGTGCCAGCAGCCCGATTACCGGGAATTACGAGCAGTACGTC. This encodes CASSPITGNYEQYV.